The 23 T cell receptor beta chains given below trace back to one sample, sequenced in a study of cytomegalovirus exposure and HLA in healthy donors. Primers for the PCR totalled 60 Vbeta and 13 Jbeta. Here immunoSEQ multiplex PCR was the method, and the copy in TCRdb shows in-frame clones only, minus some. The table shows approximately 120,000 clones, with 60% to 85% occurring only once. Sequencing was performed on PBMCs. The receptors were sampled from a female donor in good health and CMV-seronegative.

The chain carries TRBV27 and TRBJ2-3, with a weak D call TRBD1 (6 bases). V was cut by 10 bases and J by 4 bases, with 12 bases left in between. The CDR3 is made up of 12 amino acids. Per germline, CDR1 MNHEY and CDR2 SMNVEV (reference sequence). In DNA, the CDR3 is TGTGCCACACAGGGCGTCCCAGATACGCAGTATTTT. It encodes CATQGVPDTQYF.

This clone was detected only once. The chain is built from TRBV19 and TRBJ2-5, with D possibly TRBD2 on 7 matching bases. Germline V lookup: CDR1 LNHDA, CDR2 SQIVND (reference sequence). This CDR3 has 13 amino acids. Trimming pared 11 bases from V and 5 bases from J, leaving 18 bases between. CDR3 region: CAVGGGARETQYF. The CDR3, as DNA: TGTGCCGTGGGGGGGGGCGCCCGTGAGACCCAGTACTTC.

This chain connects TRBV25-1 to TRBJ2-7; a possible D gene is TRBD2 (7 bases). This CDR3 has 15 amino acids. The V gene's germline CDR1 is MGHDK and CDR2 SYGVNS. Trimming removed 3 bases from V and 3 bases from J, with 15 bases in between. The CDR3: CASSETGGPLYEQYF. Here the CDR3 DNA reads TGTGCCAGCAGTGAGACCGGGGGGCCCCTCTACGAGCAGTACTTC.

A note on this clone: Other DNA sequences in the same sample also yield this CDR3. The rearrangement links TRBV5-8 to TRBJ1-4; TRBD1 matches 7 bases. The CDR3 runs to 15 residues. J lost 5 bases, V lost 4 bases, and 8 bases had no gene match. Germline-derived CDR1 and CDR2 are SGHTS and YDEGEE. CDR3 sequence (DNA): TGTGCCAGCAGCCCAGGGACAGCGACGAATGAAAAACTGTTTTTT. This encodes CASSPGTATNEKLFF.

The gene calls are TRBV2 and TRBJ1-6; D is perhaps TRBD1 (5 bases). Trimming shortened V by 3 bases and J by 6 bases, and 9 bases separated the two germline ends. Germline V CDR1 and CDR2: SNHLY, FYNNEI. The CDR3 extends over 14 amino acids. CDR3 in amino acids: CASSEEGRNSPLHF. The CDR3 DNA reads as TGTGCCAGCAGTGAGGAGGGGCGTAATTCACCCCTCCACTTT.

The V call is TRBV7-9, the J call TRBJ1-5; the match to TRBD1 covers 8 bases. Germline values: CDR1 SEHNR, CDR2 FQNEAQ (reference sequence). V was clipped by 4 bases and J by 7 bases; unmatched bases: 9. The CDR3 contains 15 residues. CDR3 DNA sequence: TGTGCCAGCAGCTCTGGACAGGGCTTGGAGCAGCCCCAGCATTTT. This codes for CASSSGQGLEQPQHF. The full variable domain, completed using reference TRBV7-9 and TRBJ1-5, is DTGVSQNPRHKITKRGQNVTFRCDPISEHNRLYWYRQTLGQGPEFLTYFQNEAQLEKSRLLSDRFSAERPKGSFSTLEIQRTEQGDSAMYLCASSSGQGLEQPQHFGDGTRLSIL.

V gene TRBV28 combines with J gene TRBJ2-5; possible D gene TRBD1, 6 bases. The J call may be wrong; the DNA end is better matched by TRBJ2-7. Germline CDR1 and CDR2: MDHEN and SYDVKM. The CDR3 covers 14 residues. This chain's CDR3 is CASSSPSWGREQYF. The DNA of the CDR3 is TGTGCCAGCAGTTCCCCCTCGTGGGGGCGCGAGCAGTACTTC.

In DNA form, the CDR3 reads TGTGCCAGCAGCCGACTAGCAGCCTCCTACGAGCAGTACTTC. Translation: CASSRLAASYEQYF. The V and J genes are TRBV7-9 and TRBJ2-7; 7 nucleotides match TRBD2. Germline trimming cut 5 bases from V and 0 bases from J; bases unmatched to any gene: 4. Germline CDR1 reads SEHNR; CDR2 reads FQNEAQ (reference sequence). The CDR3 is made up of 14 amino acids.

This chain links TRBV18 with TRBJ1-2; 7 bases match TRBD1. The CDR3 covers 14 residues. The V gene end was trimmed by 3 bases and the J gene end by 7 bases; junction bases not matched to a gene: 8. In germline, CDR1 is KGHSH, CDR2 LQKENI. Here the CDR3 reads CASSPRQGLIGYTF. The CDR3 nucleotides are TGTGCCAGCTCACCTAGACAGGGCCTTATTGGCTACACCTTC.

The J gene is TRBJ2-1, the V gene TRBV6-6; perhaps TRBD2 as D (6 bases). The V end lost 0 bases, the J end lost 8 bases, and 8 bases lay between the germline ends. The CDR3 runs to 13 residues. Germline-derived CDR1 and CDR2 are MNHNY and SVGAGI (reference sequence). The CDR3 spells CASSYSTGDEQFF. The CDR3 coding sequence is TGTGCCAGCAGTTACTCGACGGGGGATGAGCAGTTCTTC.

This chain uses TRBV28 with TRBJ2-7; TRBD1 is a possible D gene (6 bases). This CDR3 contains 16 residues. V lost 3 bases and J 1 base, leaving 16 bases between the germline ends. Germline lookup yields CDR1 MDHEN and CDR2 SYDVKM. The CDR3 region is CASSFPQGKISYEQYF. CDR3 in DNA: TGTGCCAGCAGTTTCCCCCAGGGGAAGATTTCCTACGAGCAGTACTTC.

Concerning this clone itself: The sample carries other DNA sequences with the same CDR3. V gene TRBV28 combines with J gene TRBJ2-6, with TRBD1 as a possible D gene (6 bases). The CDR3 has 16 residues. Trimming removed 7 bases at V and 0 bases at J, with 13 bases between. Germline V gene sequence: CDR1 MDHEN, CDR2 SYDVKM. CDR3 sequence: CASNPTGLSGANVLTF. For the CDR3, the DNA is TGTGCCAGCAACCCGACAGGCCTCTCTGGGGCCAACGTCCTGACTTTC.

This clone came up once. The J gene is TRBJ2-7, the V gene TRBV15; perhaps TRBD1 as D (5 bases). Germline-derived CDR1 and CDR2 are LNHNV and YYDKDF (reference sequence). The CDR3 length is 15 residues. The V end lost 1 base, the J end lost 2 bases, and 12 bases lay between the germline ends. CDR3 region: CATSRGRTPTYEQYF. Here the CDR3 DNA reads TGTGCCACCAGCAGAGGTCGGACACCAACCTACGAGCAGTACTTC.

This sequence joins TRBV19 and TRBJ2-5; 7 nucleotides align to TRBD1. The DNA end is a closer match to TRBJ2-7, so the J assignment may be wrong. Germline V gene lookup returns CDR1 LNHDA and CDR2 SQIVND (reference sequence). This CDR3 comprises 18 residues. CDR3 in amino acids: CASILGTAHLETFYEQYF. The DNA of the CDR3 is TGTGCCAGTATCCTAGGGACAGCCCATCTAGAAACTTTCTACGAGCAGTACTTC.

CDR3 region: CASSPASVPGANVLTF. In DNA form, the CDR3 reads TGTGCCAGCAGCCCCGCGTCGGTCCCCGGGGCCAACGTCCTGACTTTC. This chain connects TRBV7-9 to TRBJ2-6; no clear D. CDR1 and CDR2 from the germline V gene are SEHNR and FQNEAQ (reference sequence). V was trimmed by 5 bases and J by 4 bases, leaving 15 bases between them. The CDR3 spans 16 residues.

CDR3 protein: CASSLGTGATNEKLFF. The CDR3 nucleotides are TGTGCCAGCAGTTTAGGGACAGGAGCAACTAATGAAAAACTGTTTTTT. The chain recombines TRBV28 with TRBJ1-4; 8 nucleotides align to TRBD1. This CDR3 region has 16 residues. The germline CDR1 and CDR2 sequences are MDHEN and SYDVKM. V shed 2 bases and J 0 bases; nucleotides not matched to a gene: 2.

The CDR3 protein is CASSPGLRAGEQYF. The CDR3 coding sequence is TGTGCCAGCAGCCCAGGACTTAGGGCAGGGGAGCAGTACTTC. The chain employs TRBV11-2 and TRBJ2-5; weak D call: TRBD1 (6 bases). Germline V gene lookup returns CDR1 SGHAT and CDR2 FQNNGV. The CDR3 contains 14 residues. Trimming removed 5 bases at V and 11 bases at J, with 21 bases between.

V is TRBV9 and J is TRBJ2-3, with 8 positions matching TRBD2. There are 16 residues in the CDR3. V trimming: 0 bases; J trimming: 1 base; junction bases outside the gene matches: 4. The germline CDR1 and CDR2 sequences are SGDLS and YYNGEE. Written as DNA, the CDR3 is TGTGCCAGCAGCGTAGCTACAGCGGGAGGCACAGATACGCAGTATTTT. Its protein product is CASSVATAGGTDTQYF.

This chain joins TRBV7-2 and TRBJ1-5; 8 nucleotides line up with TRBD1. Germline CDR1 SGHTA, CDR2 FQGNSA. The V gene end was trimmed by 5 bases and the J gene end by 4 bases; junction bases not matched to a gene: 7. This CDR3 has 15 residues. The CDR3 loop is CASSLGQGWNQPQHF. The CDR3 DNA reads as TGTGCCAGCAGCCTCGGACAGGGTTGGAATCAGCCCCAGCATTTT.

The chain links TRBV6-4 to TRBJ2-6; D unclear. The CDR3 is 19 amino acids. CDR1 MRHNA and CDR2 SNTAGT come from the germline V gene. Trimming cost V 6 bases and J 0 bases, with 21 bases left between them. CDR3 DNA: TGTGCCAGCAGCCCCCTACCATTGGCTCGCGGCTCTGGGGCCAACGTCCTGACTTTC. As protein: CASSPLPLARGSGANVLTF.

This chain connects TRBV9 to TRBJ2-2, with D perhaps matching TRBD1 (5 bases). The CDR3 is 15 residues long. Germline V gene sequence: CDR1 SGDLS, CDR2 YYNGEE. V was pared by 4 bases and J by 6 bases, with 16 bases between. The CDR3 DNA is TGTGCCAGCAGCCCGGCCACAGGCTGGGCCGGGGAGCTGTTTTTT. Translation gives CASSPATGWAGELFF.

This chain joins TRBV15 and TRBJ1-4, with D possibly being TRBD1 (5 bases). CDR1 is LNHNV, CDR2 YYDKDF, per germline (reference sequence). V was shortened by 0 bases and J by 7 bases, with 18 bases between the two germline ends. The CDR3 contains 17 residues. The CDR3 sequence: CATSRDARDSRGEKLFF. Written as DNA, the CDR3 is TGTGCCACCAGCAGAGATGCCCGTGACAGCCGAGGTGAAAAACTGTTTTTT.

The V gene is TRBV4-1, the J gene TRBJ1-1; tentative D call: TRBD1 (6 bases). The V and J ends lost 0 bases and 11 bases respectively, with 10 bases between them. There are 12 residues in the CDR3. Germline-derived CDR1 and CDR2 are MGHRA and YSYEKL. CDR3 amino acids: CASSQEGGRAFF. The CDR3 DNA follows: TGCGCCAGCAGCCAAGAAGGGGGTCGGGCTTTCTTT.